One and the same sample provided the 26 T cell receptor beta chains below, sequenced in a study of blood T cell repertoires in COVID-19. TCRdb keeps only in-frame clones here, not all; method: immunoSEQ multiplex PCR. The sample has 250,000 to 300,000 clones, around 83% seen once; the top ten hold less than 5.5%. Sequences were obtained from PBMCs or T cells enriched from blood (not recorded which). These receptor sequences come from a man aged 35 to 55 who had been exposed to COVID-19.

V and J are TRBV7-9 and TRBJ2-1, with 8 bases matching TRBD2. The germline CDR1 and CDR2 sequences are SEHNR and FQNEAQ (reference sequence). The CDR3 length is 13 residues. J was trimmed by 6 bases and V by 7 bases; bases with no gene match: 5. The CDR3, as DNA: TGTGCCAGCAATCGGCGGGAGGCCAATGAGCAGTTCTTC. Its translation is CASNRREANEQFF. Variable domain in full (rest from reference TRBV7-9 and TRBJ2-1): DTGVSQNPRHKITKRGQNVTFRCDPISEHNRLYWYRQTLGQGPEFLTYFQNEAQLEKSRLLSDRFSAERPKGSFSTLEIQRTEQGDSAMYLCASNRREANEQFFGPGTRLTVL.

The genes are TRBV5-6 and TRBJ1-2, with 9 bases matching TRBD1. The CDR3 covers 14 residues. Trimming cost V 1 base and J 9 bases; bases outside gene matches: 7. Germline loops: CDR1 SGHDT, CDR2 YYEEEE. The CDR3 protein is CASSLKGQGDRYTF. For the CDR3, the DNA is TGTGCCAGCAGCTTGAAGGGACAGGGAGATCGCTACACCTTC.

V gene TRBV25-1 combines with J gene TRBJ2-5; D is possibly TRBD1 (6 bases). Trimming cost V 9 bases and J 4 bases, with 12 bases left between them. In germline, CDR1 is MGHDK, CDR2 SYGVNS. The CDR3 has 12 amino acids. CDR3 in amino acids: CASRTAGETQYF. Here the CDR3 DNA reads TGTGCCAGTCGGACAGCCGGAGAGACCCAGTACTTC.

This chain links TRBV27 with TRBJ1-1; D remains unclear. Trimming removed 8 bases from V and 5 bases from J, with 9 bases in between. CDR3 length: 11 amino acids. Germline CDR1 MNHEY, CDR2 SMNVEV (reference sequence). Here the CDR3 reads CASGRRTEAFF. In nucleotides, the CDR3 is TGTGCCAGCGGCCGGAGAACTGAAGCTTTCTTT.

This chain uses TRBV5-4 with TRBJ1-2; 9 bases align to TRBD1. Per germline, CDR1 SGHNT and CDR2 YYREEE (reference sequence). The length of the CDR3 is 15 residues. The junction had 12 bases not matched to a gene; V was cut back by 5 bases and J by 7 bases. The CDR3: CASRSLGTGYRGYTF. The CDR3 DNA follows: TGTGCCAGCAGGTCTCTCGGGACAGGGTATCGTGGCTACACCTTC.

Only a few counts were recorded for this clone. This rearrangement joins TRBV15 to TRBJ2-3; weak D call: TRBD2 (6 bases). CDR3 length: 14 amino acids. Germline CDR1 and CDR2: LNHNV and YYDKDF (reference sequence). Trimming cost V 8 bases and J 3 bases, with 15 bases left between them. The CDR3 sequence is CATSLGSQTDTQYF. CDR3 nucleotides: TGTGCCACCTCCCTCGGGAGTCAGACAGATACGCAGTATTTT.

The rearrangement links TRBV7-9 to TRBJ2-1; D remains ambiguous. The V gene lost 5 bases and the J gene lost 5 bases, with 16 bases spanning the gap. Germline-derived CDR1 and CDR2 are SEHNR and FQNEAQ (reference sequence). The CDR3 totals 15 residues. CDR3 amino acids: CASSGVSAEDNEQFF. The CDR3 coding sequence is TGTGCCAGCAGCGGAGTATCTGCCGAGGACAATGAGCAGTTCTTC. Based on the CDR3 plus reference TRBV7-9 and TRBJ2-1, the full variable domain is DTGVSQNPRHKITKRGQNVTFRCDPISEHNRLYWYRQTLGQGPEFLTYFQNEAQLEKSRLLSDRFSAERPKGSFSTLEIQRTEQGDSAMYLCASSGVSAEDNEQFFGPGTRLTVL.

The chain uses TRBV30 and TRBJ1-1, with 7 bases identical to TRBD1. V dropped 2 bases and J dropped 7; count of bases not matched to a gene: 4. Germline lookup yields CDR1 GTSNPN and CDR2 SVGIG (reference sequence). The CDR3 is 12 amino acids. CDR3 bases: TGTGCCTGGAGTTTAGACAGGGTTGAAGCTTTCTTT. It codes for CAWSLDRVEAFF. The full variable domain, rest sourced from reference TRBV30 and TRBJ1-1, is SQTIHQWPATLVQPVGSPLSLECTVEGTSNPNLYWYRQAAGRGLQLLFYSVGIGQISSEVPQNLSASRPQDRQFILSSKKLLLSDSGFYLCAWSLDRVEAFFGQGTRLTVV.

The CDR3 DNA sequence: TGTGCCAGCAGCCCCGCGCGGGGCTCCTACAATGAGCAGTTCTTC. Translation: CASSPARGSYNEQFF. V gene TRBV11-1 combines with J gene TRBJ2-1; the D gene is possibly TRBD2 (6 bases). V dropped 5 bases and J dropped 0 bases, with 11 bases sitting between them. The CDR3 spans 15 residues. From germline, CDR1 is SGHAT and CDR2 FQDESV (reference sequence).

The rearrangement links TRBV10-3 to TRBJ2-7, with D possibly matching TRBD1 (5 bases). Germline V CDR1 and CDR2: ENHRY, SYGVKD. The CDR3 covers 14 residues. Trimming took 10 bases from V and 4 from J, leaving 20 bases between them. In nucleotides, the CDR3 is TGTGCCAGCACCAGCCAGGGCCTCCTTTACGAGCAGTACTTC. As protein: CASTSQGLLYEQYF.

V is TRBV28 and J is TRBJ2-1; D unresolved. This CDR3 has 11 residues. Germline V gene data show CDR1 as MDHEN and CDR2 as SYDVKM. The germline V and J ends were trimmed by 6 bases and 8 bases, with 8 bases remaining between them. Here the CDR3 reads CASSMTYEQFF. CDR3 bases: TGTGCCAGCAGCATGACTTATGAGCAGTTCTTC.

The chain employs TRBV5-5 and TRBJ1-2; D is unclear. The CDR3 is made up of 15 amino acids. V was trimmed by 4 bases and J by 4 bases, leaving 17 bases between them. Per germline, CDR1 SGHKS and CDR2 YYEKEE (reference sequence). CDR3 residues: CASSPGGSILYGYTF. CDR3 DNA sequence: TGTGCCAGCAGCCCGGGAGGGAGCATCCTCTATGGCTACACCTTC. Using reference TRBV5-5 and TRBJ1-2 for the parts outside the CDR3, the full variable domain is DAGVTQSPTHLIKTRGQQVTLRCSPISGHKSVSWYQQVLGQGPQFIFQYYEKEERGRGNFPDRFSARQFPNYSSELNVNALLLGDSALYLCASSPGGSILYGYTFGSGTRLTVV.

This chain links TRBV10-1 with TRBJ2-1, with a possible D match to TRBD2 (5 bases). Trimming left V 3 bases short and J 0 bases short, with 12 bases between. This CDR3 region has 16 residues. CDR1 is WNHNN, CDR2 SYGVQD, per germline (reference sequence). CDR3 in amino acids: CASSEYSVSSYNEQFF. In DNA form, the CDR3 reads TGCGCCAGCAGTGAATATAGCGTCAGCTCCTACAATGAGCAGTTCTTC.

The CDR3 reads CASVRPPRELREGELFF. CDR3 nucleotides: TGTGCCAGCGTTAGGCCCCCCCGCGAGTTGCGGGAGGGGGAGCTGTTTTTT. V is TRBV2 and J is TRBJ2-2, with 7 nucleotides matching TRBD2. The V gene end was trimmed by 8 bases and the J gene end by 8 bases; junction bases not matched to a gene: 20. Germline V gives CDR1 SNHLY, CDR2 FYNNEI. This CDR3 region has 17 residues.

The rearrangement links TRBV5-1 to TRBJ2-5; D gene ambiguous. The CDR3 totals 13 residues. Germline loops: CDR1 SGHRS, CDR2 YFSETQ. Trimming cost V 3 bases and J 0 bases, with 6 bases left between them. CDR3 amino acids: CASSYSYQETQYF. Written as DNA, the CDR3 is TGCGCCAGCAGCTACTCCTACCAAGAGACCCAGTACTTC.

This chain connects TRBV19 to TRBJ2-4; 12 bases match TRBD2. This CDR3 has 14 residues. The J segment lost 9 bases and the V segment lost 4 bases, leaving 4 bases of the junction unmatched. Germline assignment: CDR1 LNHDA and CDR2 SQIVND (reference sequence). CDR3 bases: TGTGCCAGTAGTACTAGCGGGAGGGTGGTCATTCAGTACTTC. Amino acids: CASSTSGRVVIQYF.

The V and J genes are TRBV10-3 and TRBJ2-7, with 11 bases lining up with TRBD1. From germline, CDR1 is ENHRY and CDR2 SYGVKD. Trimming removed 4 bases from V and 5 bases from J; junction bases left unmatched: 13. The CDR3 length is 17 residues. The CDR3 spells CAISGRVGTGGVNEQYF. The CDR3 DNA reads as TGTGCCATCAGTGGCCGGGTAGGGACAGGGGGAGTAAACGAGCAGTACTTC.

This clone has only a few counts. The V and J genes are TRBV20-1 and TRBJ2-7; a weak D match, TRBD2 (6 bases). The CDR3 contains 14 residues. V lost 3 bases, J lost 2 bases, and 14 bases lay in between. Germline lookup yields CDR1 DFQATT and CDR2 SNEGSKA (reference sequence). The CDR3 DNA is TGCAGTGCTAGTGTTCCCGGGAGTACCTACGAGCAGTACTTC. Protein: CSASVPGSTYEQYF.

Only a few counts were recorded for this clone. The sample contains more than one DNA sequence encoding this CDR3. This rearrangement joins TRBV5-1 to TRBJ1-2, with D tentatively TRBD1 (5 bases). CDR3 length: 13 amino acids. With 0 bases removed from V and 5 bases from J, the gap between germline ends came to 8 bases. CDR1 is SGHRS and CDR2 is YFSETQ in the germline V gene. CDR3 nucleotide sequence: TGCGCCAGCAGCTTGGCGGGGGATTATGGCTACACCTTC. It encodes CASSLAGDYGYTF.

The rearrangement links TRBV15 to TRBJ2-5; TRBD1 might be the D (8 bases). The germline V gene encodes CDR1 LNHNV and CDR2 YYDKDF (reference sequence). Deletions cut 5 bases from V and 5 bases from J, with 21 bases between. The CDR3 totals 16 residues. As DNA, the CDR3 is TGTGCCACCAGCCCCACAGGGGGGGCGGGTGTGGAGACCCAGTACTTC. It specifies CATSPTGGAGVETQYF. Full variable domain (outside the CDR3, taken from reference TRBV15 and TRBJ2-5): DAMVIQNPRYQVTQFGKPVTLSCSQTLNHNVMYWYQQKSSQAPKLLFHYYDKDFNNEADTPDNFQSRRPNTSFCFLDIRSPGLGDTAMYLCATSPTGGAGVETQYFGPGTRLLVL.

V and J are TRBV2 and TRBJ1-4, with 9 bases that match TRBD1. Germline V gene sequence: CDR1 SNHLY, CDR2 FYNNEI. This CDR3 region has 15 residues. J lost 9 bases, V lost 6 bases, and 11 bases had no gene match. The DNA for the CDR3 is TGTGCCAGCAGGGTTGTGGGACAGGGTGCGAAAAAACTGTTTTTT. It translates to CASRVVGQGAKKLFF. Supplemented by reference TRBV2 and TRBJ1-4, the full variable domain reads EPEVTQTPSHQVTQMGQEVILRCVPISNHLYFYWYRQILGQKVEFLVSFYNNEISEKSEIFDDQFSVERPDGSNFTLKIRSTKLEDSAMYFCASRVVGQGAKKLFFGSGTQLSVL.

This chain uses TRBV5-5 with TRBJ1-4; unclear D gene. Trimming shortened V by 4 bases and J by 7 bases, and 8 bases separated the two germline ends. The germline V gene encodes CDR1 SGHKS and CDR2 YYEKEE (reference sequence). The CDR3 runs 12 residues. CDR3 amino acids: CASSPWAEKLFF. The CDR3 nucleotides are TGTGCCAGCAGCCCATGGGCTGAAAAACTGTTTTTT.

The table lists this clone with a few counts. V gene TRBV30 combines with J gene TRBJ1-3; D is uncertain. V was clipped by 0 bases and J by 0 bases, with 6 bases between them. This CDR3 spans 14 amino acids. The germline V gene encodes CDR1 GTSNPN and CDR2 SVGIG (reference sequence). Here the CDR3 DNA reads TGTGCCTGGAGTGTGACAAGCTCTGGAAACACCATATATTTT. It encodes CAWSVTSSGNTIYF.

The chain recombines TRBV18 with TRBJ1-4; no clear D. Germline V gene lookup returns CDR1 KGHSH and CDR2 LQKENI. The CDR3 is made up of 16 amino acids. The germline V and J ends were trimmed by 6 bases and 8 bases, with 22 bases remaining between them. The CDR3 DNA follows: TGTGCCAGCTCTTCTTCAGGCGCCGTCTCAGTGGAAAAACTGTTTTTT. It is translated as CASSSSGAVSVEKLFF.

The CDR3 loop is CASSLELADTDTQYF. The CDR3 DNA sequence: TGCGCCAGCAGCTTGGAGCTAGCGGACACAGATACGCAGTATTTT. J is TRBJ2-3 and V is TRBV5-1, with 7 bases fitting TRBD2. The CDR3 consists of 15 residues. The germline V gene has CDR1 SGHRS and CDR2 YFSETQ. V lost 0 bases to trimming and J lost 2 bases; unmatched junction nucleotides: 3.

This clone was seen a few times. The chain joins TRBV12-3 or TRBV12-4 to TRBJ1-2; D gene uncertain. Trimming pared 6 bases from V and 7 bases from J, leaving 15 bases between. This CDR3 spans 13 amino acids. This CDR3 is CASSQTREFGYTF. In DNA, the CDR3 is TGTGCCAGCAGCCAAACCCGGGAGTTTGGCTACACCTTC.